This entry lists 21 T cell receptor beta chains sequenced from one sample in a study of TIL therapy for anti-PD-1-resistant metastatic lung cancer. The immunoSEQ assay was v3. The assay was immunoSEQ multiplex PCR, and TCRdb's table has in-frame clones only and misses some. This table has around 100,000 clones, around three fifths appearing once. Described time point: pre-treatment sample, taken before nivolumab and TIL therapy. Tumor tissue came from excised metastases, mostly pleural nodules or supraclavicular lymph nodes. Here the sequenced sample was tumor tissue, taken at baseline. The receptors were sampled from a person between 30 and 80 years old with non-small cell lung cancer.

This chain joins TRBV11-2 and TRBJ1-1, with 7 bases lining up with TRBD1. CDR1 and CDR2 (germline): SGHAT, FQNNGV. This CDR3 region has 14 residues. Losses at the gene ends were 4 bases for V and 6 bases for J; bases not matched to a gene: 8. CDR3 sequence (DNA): TGTGCCAGCAGCTGGGGACAGCCTGGGGCTGAAGCTTTCTTT. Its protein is CASSWGQPGAEAFF.

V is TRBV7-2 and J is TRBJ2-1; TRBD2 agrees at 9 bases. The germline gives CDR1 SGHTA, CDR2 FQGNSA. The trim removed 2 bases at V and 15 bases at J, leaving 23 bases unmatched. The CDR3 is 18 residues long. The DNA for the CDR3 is TGTGCCAGCAGCTTATCACCCATGAGCCCTAGCGGGACTCGGCAATGGTTCTTC. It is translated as CASSLSPMSPSGTRQWFF.

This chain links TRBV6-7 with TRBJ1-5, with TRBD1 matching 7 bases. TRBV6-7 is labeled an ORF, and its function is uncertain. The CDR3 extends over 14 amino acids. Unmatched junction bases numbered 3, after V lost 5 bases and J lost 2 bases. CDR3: CASSHRGGNQPQHF. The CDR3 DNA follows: TGTGCCAGCAGTCACAGGGGCGGCAATCAGCCCCAGCATTTT.

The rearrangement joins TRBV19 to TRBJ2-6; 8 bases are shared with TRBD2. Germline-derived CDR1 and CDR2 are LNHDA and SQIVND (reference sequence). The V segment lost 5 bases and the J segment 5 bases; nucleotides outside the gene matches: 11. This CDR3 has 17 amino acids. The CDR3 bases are TGTGCCAGTAGTCTAAAACGAGGACTAGCTAGGGCCAACGTCCTGACTTTC. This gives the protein CASSLKRGLARANVLTF.

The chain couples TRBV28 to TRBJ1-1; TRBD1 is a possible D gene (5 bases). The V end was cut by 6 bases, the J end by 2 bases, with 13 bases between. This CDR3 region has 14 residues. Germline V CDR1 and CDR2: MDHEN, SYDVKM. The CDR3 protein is CASRAGLSNTEAFF. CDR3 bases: TGTGCCAGCAGGGCAGGGCTAAGCAACACTGAAGCTTTCTTT.

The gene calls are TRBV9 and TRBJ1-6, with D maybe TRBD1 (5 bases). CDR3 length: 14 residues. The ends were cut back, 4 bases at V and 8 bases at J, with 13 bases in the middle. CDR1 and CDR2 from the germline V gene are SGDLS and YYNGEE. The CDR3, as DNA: TGTGCCAGCAGCCACGGGACGGATTATTCACCCCTCCACTTT. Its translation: CASSHGTDYSPLHF.

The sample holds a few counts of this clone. The DNA of the CDR3 is TGTGCCATCAGTTTCGGACAGGGTCCCTACTCCTACGAGCAGTACTTC. Residues: CAISFGQGPYSYEQYF. V gene TRBV10-3 combines with J gene TRBJ2-7; TRBD1 matches at 8 bases. J lost 0 bases, V lost 5 bases, and 9 bases had no gene match. The CDR3 runs 16 residues. The V gene's germline CDR1 is ENHRY and CDR2 SYGVKD.

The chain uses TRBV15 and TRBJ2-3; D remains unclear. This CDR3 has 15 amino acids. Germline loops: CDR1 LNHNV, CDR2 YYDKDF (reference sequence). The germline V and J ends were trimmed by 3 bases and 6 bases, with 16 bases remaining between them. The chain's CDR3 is CATSSLDRAGDTQYF. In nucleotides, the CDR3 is TGTGCCACCAGCAGCCTGGACCGCGCAGGTGATACGCAGTATTTT. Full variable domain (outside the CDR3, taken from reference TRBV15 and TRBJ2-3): DAMVIQNPRYQVTQFGKPVTLSCSQTLNHNVMYWYQQKSSQAPKLLFHYYDKDFNNEADTPDNFQSRRPNTSFCFLDIRSPGLGDTAMYLCATSSLDRAGDTQYFGPGTRLTVL.

The CDR3 DNA is TGTGCCAGTAGCCCCAGGGAGAGCAATCAGCCCCAGCATTTT. Amino acids: CASSPRESNQPQHF. This rearrangement joins TRBV19 to TRBJ1-5; possibly TRBD1 for D (5 bases). The CDR3 is 14 residues long. Trimming stripped 6 bases from V and 1 base from J, with 10 bases between. Looked up from germline, CDR1 is LNHDA and CDR2 is SQIVND (reference sequence).

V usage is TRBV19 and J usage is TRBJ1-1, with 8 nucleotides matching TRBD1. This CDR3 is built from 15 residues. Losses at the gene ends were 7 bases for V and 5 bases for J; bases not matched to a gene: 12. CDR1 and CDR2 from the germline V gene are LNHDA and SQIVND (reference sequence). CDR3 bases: TGTGCCAGTACCCCCTCCGACAGGGGAGGAACTGAAGCTTTCTTT. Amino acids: CASTPSDRGGTEAFF.

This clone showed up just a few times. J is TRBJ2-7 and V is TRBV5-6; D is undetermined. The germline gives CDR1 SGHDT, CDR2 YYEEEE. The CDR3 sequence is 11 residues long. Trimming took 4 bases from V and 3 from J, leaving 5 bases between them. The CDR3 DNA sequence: TGTGCCAGCAGCCTAAACTACGAGCAGTACTTC. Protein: CASSLNYEQYF.

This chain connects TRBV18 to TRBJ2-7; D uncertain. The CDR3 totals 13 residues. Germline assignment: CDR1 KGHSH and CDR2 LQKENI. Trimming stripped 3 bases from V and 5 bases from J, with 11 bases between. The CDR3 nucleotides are TGTGCCAGCTCACCGGACGGCAAGGACGAGCAGTACTTC. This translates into CASSPDGKDEQYF.

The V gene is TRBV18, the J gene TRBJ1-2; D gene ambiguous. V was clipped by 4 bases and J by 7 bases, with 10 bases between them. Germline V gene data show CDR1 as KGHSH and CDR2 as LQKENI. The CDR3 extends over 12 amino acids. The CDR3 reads CASSQIEGGYTF. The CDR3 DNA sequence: TGTGCCAGCTCACAAATCGAGGGTGGCTACACCTTC.

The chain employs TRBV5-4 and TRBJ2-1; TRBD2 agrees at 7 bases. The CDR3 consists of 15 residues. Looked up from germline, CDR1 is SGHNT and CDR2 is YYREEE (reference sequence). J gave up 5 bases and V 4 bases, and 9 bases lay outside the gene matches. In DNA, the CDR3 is TGTGCCAGCAGCCCCGGGCTAGCGGTAAACAATGAGCAGTTCTTC. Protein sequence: CASSPGLAVNNEQFF.

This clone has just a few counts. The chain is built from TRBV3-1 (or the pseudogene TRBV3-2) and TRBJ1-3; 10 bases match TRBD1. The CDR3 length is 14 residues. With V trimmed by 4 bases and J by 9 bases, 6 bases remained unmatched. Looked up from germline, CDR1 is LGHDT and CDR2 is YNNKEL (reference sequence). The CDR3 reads CASSRDRGMGTIYF. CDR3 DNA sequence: TGTGCCAGCAGCCGGGACAGGGGTATGGGCACCATATATTTT.

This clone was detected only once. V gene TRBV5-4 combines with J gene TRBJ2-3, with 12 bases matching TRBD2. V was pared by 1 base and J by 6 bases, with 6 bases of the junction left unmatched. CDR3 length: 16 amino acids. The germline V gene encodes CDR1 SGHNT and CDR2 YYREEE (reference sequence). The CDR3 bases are TGTGCCAGCAGCTTGAGGCTAGCGGGAGGGCGGGATACGCAGTATTTT. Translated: CASSLRLAGGRDTQYF.

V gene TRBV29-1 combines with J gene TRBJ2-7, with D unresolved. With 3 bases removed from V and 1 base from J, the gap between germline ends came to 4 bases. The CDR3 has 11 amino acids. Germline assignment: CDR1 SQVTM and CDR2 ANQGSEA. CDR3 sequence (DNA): TGCAGCGTTGAGACTTCCTACGAGCAGTACTTC. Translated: CSVETSYEQYF.

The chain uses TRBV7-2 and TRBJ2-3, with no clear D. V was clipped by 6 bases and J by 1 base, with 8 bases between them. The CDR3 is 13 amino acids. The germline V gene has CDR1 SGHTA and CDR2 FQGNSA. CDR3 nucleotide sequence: TGTGCCAGCAGAATAGCTGGCACAGATACGCAGTATTTT. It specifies CASRIAGTDTQYF.

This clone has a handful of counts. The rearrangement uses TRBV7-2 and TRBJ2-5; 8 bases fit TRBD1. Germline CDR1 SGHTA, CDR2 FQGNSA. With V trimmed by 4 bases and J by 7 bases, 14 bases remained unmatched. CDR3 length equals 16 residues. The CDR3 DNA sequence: TGTGCCAGCAGCTCAGGGGGCGCCTTGGGGGGAAGGACCCAGTACTTC. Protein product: CASSSGGALGGRTQYF.

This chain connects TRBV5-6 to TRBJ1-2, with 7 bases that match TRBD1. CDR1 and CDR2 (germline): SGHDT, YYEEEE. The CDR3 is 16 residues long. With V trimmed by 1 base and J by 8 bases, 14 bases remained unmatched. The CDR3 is CASSLIEGQRIRGYTF. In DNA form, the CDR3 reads TGTGCCAGCAGCTTGATTGAGGGACAGAGGATACGAGGCTACACCTTC.

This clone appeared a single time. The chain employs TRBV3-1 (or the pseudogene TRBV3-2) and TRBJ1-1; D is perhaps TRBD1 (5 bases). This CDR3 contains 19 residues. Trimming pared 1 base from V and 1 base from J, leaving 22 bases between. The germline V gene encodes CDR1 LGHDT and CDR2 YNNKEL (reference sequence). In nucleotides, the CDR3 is TGTGCCAGCAGCCAAGCGAGTGACCCAACCGGGGCCCCGAACACTGAAGCTTTCTTT. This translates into CASSQASDPTGAPNTEAFF.